This TCR beta chain was identified in a study of T cells after yellow fever vaccination. Study context: The fractions with low cell numbers were processed using SMART-Seq v4 Ultra Low Input.

This CDR3 is 12 amino acids long. The V and J ends lost 1 base and 10 bases respectively, with 8 bases between them. Germline CDR1 reads SGHDN; CDR2 reads FVKESK. 5'RACE template switching produced TCR cDNA carrying a universal primer site and UMIs. TCRdb re-called the 5' RACE reads through MiXCR, storing one row per CDR3 protein. Among more than 450,000 distinct CDR3 sequences listed, 21% were seen once. The chain carries TRBV14 and TRBJ2-1; TRBD1 is a possible D gene (5 bases). The sample was PBMCs, taken 21 days after the first yellow fever vaccination. The TCR was taken from a man younger than 30 who received the YFV17D yellow fever vaccine. DNA for the CDR3: TGTGCCAGCAGCCAAGTGACAGCCGAGCAGTTCTTC. Translation gives CASSQVTAEQFF. The full variable domain, rest sourced from reference TRBV14 and TRBJ2-1, is EAGVTQFPSHSVIEKGQTVTLRCDPISGHDNLYWYRRVMGKEIKFLLHFVKESKQDESGMPNNRFLAERTGGTYSTLKVQPAELEDSGVYFCASSQVTAEQFFGPGTRLTVL.